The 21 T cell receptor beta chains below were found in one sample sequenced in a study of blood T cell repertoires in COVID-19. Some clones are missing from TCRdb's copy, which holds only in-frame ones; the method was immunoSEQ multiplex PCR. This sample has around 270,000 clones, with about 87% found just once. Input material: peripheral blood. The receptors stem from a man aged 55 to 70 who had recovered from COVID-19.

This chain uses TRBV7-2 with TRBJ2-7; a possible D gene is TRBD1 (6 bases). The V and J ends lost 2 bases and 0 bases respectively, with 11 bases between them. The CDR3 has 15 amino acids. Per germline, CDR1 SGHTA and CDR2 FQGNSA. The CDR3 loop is CASSLRDTHSYEQYF. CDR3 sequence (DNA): TGTGCCAGCAGCTTACGGGACACCCACTCCTACGAGCAGTACTTC. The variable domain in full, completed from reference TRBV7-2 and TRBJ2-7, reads GAGVSQSPSNKVTEKGKDVELRCDPISGHTALYWYRQSLGQGLEFLIYFQGNSAPDKSGLPSDRFSAERTGGSVSTLTIQRTQQEDSAVYLCASSLRDTHSYEQYFGPGTRLTVT.

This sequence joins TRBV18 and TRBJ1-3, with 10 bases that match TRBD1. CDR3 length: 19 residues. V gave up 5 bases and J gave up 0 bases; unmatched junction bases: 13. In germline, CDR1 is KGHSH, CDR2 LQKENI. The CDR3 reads CASSAIPPRTGGSGNTIYF. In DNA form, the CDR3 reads TGTGCCAGCTCAGCAATCCCCCCCAGGACAGGGGGCTCTGGAAACACCATATATTTT.

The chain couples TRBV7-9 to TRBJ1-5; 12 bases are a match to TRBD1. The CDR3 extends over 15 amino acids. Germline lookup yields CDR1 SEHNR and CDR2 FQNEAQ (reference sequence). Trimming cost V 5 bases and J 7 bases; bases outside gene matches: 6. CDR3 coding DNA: TGTGCCAGCAGCATCGGGACAGGGGGCTGGCAGCCCCAGCATTTT. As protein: CASSIGTGGWQPQHF.

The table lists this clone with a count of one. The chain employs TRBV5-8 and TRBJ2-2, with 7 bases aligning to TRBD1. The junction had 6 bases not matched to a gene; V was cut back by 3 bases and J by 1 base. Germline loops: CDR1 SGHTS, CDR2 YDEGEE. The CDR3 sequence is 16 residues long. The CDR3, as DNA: TGTGCCAGCAGCTCATACTGGACAGGGAACACCGGGGAGCTGTTTTTT. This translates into CASSSYWTGNTGELFF.

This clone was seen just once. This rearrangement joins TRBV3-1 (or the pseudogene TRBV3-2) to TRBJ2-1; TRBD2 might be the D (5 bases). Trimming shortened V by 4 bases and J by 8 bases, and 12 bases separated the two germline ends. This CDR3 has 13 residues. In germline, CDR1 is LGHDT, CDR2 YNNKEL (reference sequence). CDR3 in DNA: TGTGCCAGCAGCCTTAGGCCCGGGGATGAGCAGTTCTTC. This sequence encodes CASSLRPGDEQFF.

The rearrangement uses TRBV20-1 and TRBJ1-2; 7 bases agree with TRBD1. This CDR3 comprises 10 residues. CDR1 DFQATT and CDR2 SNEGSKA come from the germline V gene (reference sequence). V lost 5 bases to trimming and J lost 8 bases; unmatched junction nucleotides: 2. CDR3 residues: CSALGGGYTF. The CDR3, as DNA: TGCAGTGCTCTAGGGGGCGGCTACACCTTC.

The CDR3 here is CASSLDLRLAADTQYF. In nucleotides, the CDR3 is TGTGCCAGCAGCTTAGACCTTCGCCTAGCTGCAGATACGCAGTATTTT. V and J are TRBV7-2 and TRBJ2-3, with D perhaps TRBD2 (5 bases). The germline V gene has CDR1 SGHTA and CDR2 FQGNSA. V lost 1 base and J lost 4, with 15 bases in between. CDR3 length: 16 amino acids.

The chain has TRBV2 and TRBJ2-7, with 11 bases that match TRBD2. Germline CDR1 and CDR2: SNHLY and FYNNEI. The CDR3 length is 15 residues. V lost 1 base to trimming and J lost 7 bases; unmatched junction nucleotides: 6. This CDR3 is CASSEGSGGVWEQYF. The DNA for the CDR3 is TGTGCCAGCAGTGAAGGTAGCGGGGGGGTCTGGGAGCAGTACTTC.

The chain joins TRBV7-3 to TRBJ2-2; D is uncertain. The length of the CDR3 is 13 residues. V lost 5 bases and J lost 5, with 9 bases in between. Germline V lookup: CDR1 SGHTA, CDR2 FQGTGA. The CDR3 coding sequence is TGTGCCAGCAGCCAACCGGGTACCGGGGAGCTGTTTTTT. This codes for CASSQPGTGELFF.

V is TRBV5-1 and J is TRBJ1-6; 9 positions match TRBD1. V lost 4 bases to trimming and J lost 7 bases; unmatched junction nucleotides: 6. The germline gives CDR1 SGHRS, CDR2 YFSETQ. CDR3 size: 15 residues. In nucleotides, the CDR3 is TGCGCCAGCAGCATAGGGACAGGGCAGAATTCACCCCTCCACTTT. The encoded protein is CASSIGTGQNSPLHF.

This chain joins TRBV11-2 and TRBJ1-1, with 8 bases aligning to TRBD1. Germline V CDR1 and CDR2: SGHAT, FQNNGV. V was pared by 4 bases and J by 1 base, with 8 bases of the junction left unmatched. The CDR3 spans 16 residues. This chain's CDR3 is CASSSTLGTGNTEAFF. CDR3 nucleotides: TGTGCCAGCAGCTCGACTCTGGGGACAGGGAACACTGAAGCTTTCTTT.

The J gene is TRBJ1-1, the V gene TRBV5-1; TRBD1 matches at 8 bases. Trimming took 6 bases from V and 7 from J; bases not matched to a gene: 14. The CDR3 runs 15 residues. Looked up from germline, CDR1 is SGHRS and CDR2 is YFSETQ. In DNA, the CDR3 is TGCGCCAGCAACCCAGGGACAGGCCGAACCATTGAAGCTTTCTTT. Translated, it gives CASNPGTGRTIEAFF.

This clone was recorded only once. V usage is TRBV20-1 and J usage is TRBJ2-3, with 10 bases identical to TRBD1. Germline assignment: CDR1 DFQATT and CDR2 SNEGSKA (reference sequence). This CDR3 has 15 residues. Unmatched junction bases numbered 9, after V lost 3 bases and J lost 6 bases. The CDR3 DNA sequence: TGCAGTGCTAGTATTGGGACAGGGGCTCAGGATACGCAGTATTTT. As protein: CSASIGTGAQDTQYF.

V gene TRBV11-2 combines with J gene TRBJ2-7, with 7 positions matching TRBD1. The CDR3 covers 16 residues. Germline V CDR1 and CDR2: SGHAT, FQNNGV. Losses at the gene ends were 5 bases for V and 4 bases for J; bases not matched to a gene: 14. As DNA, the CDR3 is TGTGCCAGCAGCCCTAACCGTGACAGGGTGCGTTACGAGCAGTACTTC. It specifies CASSPNRDRVRYEQYF.

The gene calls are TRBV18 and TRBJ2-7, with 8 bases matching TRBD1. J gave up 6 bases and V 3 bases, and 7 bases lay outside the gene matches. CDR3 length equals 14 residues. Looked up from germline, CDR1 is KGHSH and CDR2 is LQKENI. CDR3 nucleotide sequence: TGTGCCAGCTCACCGGGGACAGGCGGCCGCGAGCAGTACTTC. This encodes CASSPGTGGREQYF.

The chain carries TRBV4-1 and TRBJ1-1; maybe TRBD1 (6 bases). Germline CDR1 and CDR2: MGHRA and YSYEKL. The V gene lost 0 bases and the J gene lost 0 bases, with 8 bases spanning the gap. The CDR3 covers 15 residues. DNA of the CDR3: TGCGCCAGCAGCCAAGAAGGGACACTGAACACTGAAGCTTTCTTT. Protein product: CASSQEGTLNTEAFF.

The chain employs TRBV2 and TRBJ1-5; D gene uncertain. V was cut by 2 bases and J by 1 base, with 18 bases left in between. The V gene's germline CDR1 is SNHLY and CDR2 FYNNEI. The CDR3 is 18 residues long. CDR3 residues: CASSEFSRGSLSNQPQHF. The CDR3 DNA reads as TGTGCCAGCAGTGAATTTTCTAGAGGGTCGTTGAGCAATCAGCCCCAGCATTTT.

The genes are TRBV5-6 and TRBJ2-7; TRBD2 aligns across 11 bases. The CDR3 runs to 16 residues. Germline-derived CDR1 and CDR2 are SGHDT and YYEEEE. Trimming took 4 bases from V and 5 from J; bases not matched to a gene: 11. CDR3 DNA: TGTGCCAGCAGCCTACTAGCGGGGGATTTTCGCGACGAGCAGTACTTC. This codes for CASSLLAGDFRDEQYF. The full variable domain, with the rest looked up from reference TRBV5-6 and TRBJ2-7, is DAGVTQSPTHLIKTRGQQVTLRCSPKSGHDTVSWYQQALGQGPQFIFQYYEEEERQRGNFPDRFSGHQFPNYSSELNVNALLLGDSALYLCASSLLAGDFRDEQYFGPGTRLTVT.

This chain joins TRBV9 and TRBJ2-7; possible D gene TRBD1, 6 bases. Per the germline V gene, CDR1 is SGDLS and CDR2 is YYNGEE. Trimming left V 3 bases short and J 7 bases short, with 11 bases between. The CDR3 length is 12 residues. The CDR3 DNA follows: TGTGCCAGCAGCGGGACGGGACATGAGCAGTACTTC. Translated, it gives CASSGTGHEQYF. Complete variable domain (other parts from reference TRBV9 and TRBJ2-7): DSGVTQTPKHLITATGQRVTLRCSPRSGDLSVYWYQQSLDQGLQFLIQYYNGEERAKGNILERFSAQQFPDLHSELNLSSLELGDSALYFCASSGTGHEQYFGPGTRLTVT.

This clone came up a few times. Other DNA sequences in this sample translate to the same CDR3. The chain's CDR3 is CASSEPTSGQETQYF. For the CDR3, the DNA is TGTGCCAGCAGTGAGCCGACTAGCGGCCAAGAGACCCAGTACTTC. The J gene is TRBJ2-5, the V gene TRBV25-1; 9 bases map to TRBD2. J gave up 1 base and V 3 bases, and 3 bases lay outside the gene matches. The CDR3 is 15 amino acids. Germline CDR1 and CDR2: MGHDK and SYGVNS.

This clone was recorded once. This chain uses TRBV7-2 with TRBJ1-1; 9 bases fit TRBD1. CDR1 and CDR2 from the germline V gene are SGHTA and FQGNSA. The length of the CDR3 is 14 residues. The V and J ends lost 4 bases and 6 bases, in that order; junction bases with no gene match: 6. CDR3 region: CASSWDRAGAEAFF. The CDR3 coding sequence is TGTGCCAGCAGCTGGGACAGGGCGGGGGCTGAAGCTTTCTTT.